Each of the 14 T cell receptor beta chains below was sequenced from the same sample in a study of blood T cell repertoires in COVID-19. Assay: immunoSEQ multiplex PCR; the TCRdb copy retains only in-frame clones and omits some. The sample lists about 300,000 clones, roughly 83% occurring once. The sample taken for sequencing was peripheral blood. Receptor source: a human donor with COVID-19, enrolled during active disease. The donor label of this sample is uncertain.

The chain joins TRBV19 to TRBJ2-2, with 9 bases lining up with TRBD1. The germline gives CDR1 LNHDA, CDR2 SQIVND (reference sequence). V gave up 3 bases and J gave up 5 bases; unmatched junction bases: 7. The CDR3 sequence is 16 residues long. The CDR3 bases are TGTGCCAGTAGTATTGAAGGGACAGGGATTACCGGGGAGCTGTTTTTT. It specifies CASSIEGTGITGELFF. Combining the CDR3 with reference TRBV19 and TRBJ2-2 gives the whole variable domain DGGITQSPKYLFRKEGQNVTLSCEQNLNHDAMYWYRQDPGQGLRLIYYSQIVNDFQKGDIAEGYSVSREKKESFPLTVTSAQKNPTAFYLCASSIEGTGITGELFFGEGSRLTVL.

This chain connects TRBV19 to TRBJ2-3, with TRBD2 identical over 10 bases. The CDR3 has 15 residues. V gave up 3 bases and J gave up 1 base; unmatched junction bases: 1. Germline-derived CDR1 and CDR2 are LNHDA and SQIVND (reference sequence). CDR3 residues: CASSIGTSGTDTQYF. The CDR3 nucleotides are TGTGCCAGTAGTATCGGGACTAGCGGCACAGATACGCAGTATTTT.

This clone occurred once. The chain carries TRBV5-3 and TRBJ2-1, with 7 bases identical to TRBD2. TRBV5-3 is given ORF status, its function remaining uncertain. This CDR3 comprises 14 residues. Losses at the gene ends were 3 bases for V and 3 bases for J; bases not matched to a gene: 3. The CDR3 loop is CARSSRDYYNEQFF. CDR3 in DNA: TGTGCCAGAAGCTCCCGGGACTACTACAATGAGCAGTTCTTC.

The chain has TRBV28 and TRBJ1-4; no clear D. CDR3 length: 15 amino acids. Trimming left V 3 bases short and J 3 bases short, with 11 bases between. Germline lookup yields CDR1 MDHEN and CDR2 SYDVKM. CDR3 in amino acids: CASSLLQRSNEKLFF. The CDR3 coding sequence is TGTGCCAGCAGTTTGCTCCAGAGGTCTAATGAAAAACTGTTTTTT.

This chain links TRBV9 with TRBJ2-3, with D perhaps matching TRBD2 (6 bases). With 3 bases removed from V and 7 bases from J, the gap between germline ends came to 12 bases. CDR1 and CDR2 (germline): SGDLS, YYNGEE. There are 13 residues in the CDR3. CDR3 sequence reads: CASSEASAHTQYF. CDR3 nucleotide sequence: TGTGCCAGCAGCGAGGCTAGCGCCCATACGCAGTATTTT.

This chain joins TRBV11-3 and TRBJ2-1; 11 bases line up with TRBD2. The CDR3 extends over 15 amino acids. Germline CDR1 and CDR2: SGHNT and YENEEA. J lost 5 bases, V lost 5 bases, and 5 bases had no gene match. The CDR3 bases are TGTGCCAGCAGCCCACAACTAGCGGGGGACAATGAGCAGTTCTTC. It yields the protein CASSPQLAGDNEQFF.

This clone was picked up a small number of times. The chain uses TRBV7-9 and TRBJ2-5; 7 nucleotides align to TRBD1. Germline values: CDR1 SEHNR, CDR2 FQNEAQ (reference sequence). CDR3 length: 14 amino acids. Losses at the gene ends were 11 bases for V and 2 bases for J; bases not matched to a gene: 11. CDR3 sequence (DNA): TGTGCCCGGGACGGACAGGCTCCTCAAGAGACCCAGTACTTC. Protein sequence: CARDGQAPQETQYF.

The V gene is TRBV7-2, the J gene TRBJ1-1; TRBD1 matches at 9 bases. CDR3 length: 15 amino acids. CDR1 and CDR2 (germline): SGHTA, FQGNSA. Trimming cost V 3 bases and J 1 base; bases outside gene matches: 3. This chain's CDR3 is CASSFLGQGNTEAFF. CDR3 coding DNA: TGTGCCAGCAGCTTCTTGGGACAGGGGAACACTGAAGCTTTCTTT.

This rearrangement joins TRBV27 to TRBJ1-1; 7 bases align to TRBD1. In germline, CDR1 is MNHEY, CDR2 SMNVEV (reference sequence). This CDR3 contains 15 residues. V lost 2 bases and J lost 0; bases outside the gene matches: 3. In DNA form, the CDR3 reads TGTGCCAGCAGTTTAGGGACAGCTGTGAACACTGAAGCTTTCTTT. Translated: CASSLGTAVNTEAFF.

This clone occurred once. The CDR3 nucleotides are TGTGCCAGCAGCGTATCGACGGGAGGACGCAACGAGCAGTACTTC. Protein sequence: CASSVSTGGRNEQYF. The chain links TRBV9 to TRBJ2-7; TRBD2 agrees at 7 bases. Trimming removed 1 base from V and 5 bases from J; junction bases left unmatched: 9. The germline CDR1 and CDR2 sequences are SGDLS and YYNGEE. The CDR3 sequence is 15 residues long.

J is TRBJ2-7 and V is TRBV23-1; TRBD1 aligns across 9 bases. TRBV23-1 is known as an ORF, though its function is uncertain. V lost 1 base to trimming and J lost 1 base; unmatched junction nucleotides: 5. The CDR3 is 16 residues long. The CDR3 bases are TGCGCCAGCAGTCAATGGGGGACAGGGATTTCCTACGAGCAGTACTTC. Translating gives CASSQWGTGISYEQYF.

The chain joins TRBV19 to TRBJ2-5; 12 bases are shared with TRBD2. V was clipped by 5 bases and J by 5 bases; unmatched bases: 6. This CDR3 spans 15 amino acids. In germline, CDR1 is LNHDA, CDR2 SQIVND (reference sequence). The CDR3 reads CASSPTSGSAETQYF. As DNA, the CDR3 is TGTGCCAGTAGTCCGACTAGCGGGAGCGCGGAGACCCAGTACTTC. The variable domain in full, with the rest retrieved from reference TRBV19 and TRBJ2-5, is DGGITQSPKYLFRKEGQNVTLSCEQNLNHDAMYWYRQDPGQGLRLIYYSQIVNDFQKGDIAEGYSVSREKKESFPLTVTSAQKNPTAFYLCASSPTSGSAETQYFGPGTRLLVL.

The CDR3 reads CASGAPRGGYTF. As DNA, the CDR3 is TGTGCTAGTGGTGCACCCCGAGGGGGCTACACCTTC. The gene calls are TRBV12-5 and TRBJ1-2; D gene ambiguous. CDR3 length equals 12 residues. V lost 5 bases and J 8 bases, leaving 12 bases between the germline ends. From germline, CDR1 is LGHNT and CDR2 FRNRAP.

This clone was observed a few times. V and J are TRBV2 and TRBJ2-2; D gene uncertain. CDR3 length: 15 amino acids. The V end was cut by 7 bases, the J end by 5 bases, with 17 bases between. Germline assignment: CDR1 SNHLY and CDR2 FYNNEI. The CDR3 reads CASTGFLRETGELFF. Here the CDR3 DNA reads TGTGCCAGCACGGGTTTCCTCCGTGAGACCGGGGAGCTGTTTTTT.